Below, 18 T cell receptor beta chains from the same sample are listed, as sequenced in a study of cytomegalovirus exposure and HLA in healthy donors. PCR used 60 Vbeta primers and 13 Jbeta primers. The data were produced by immunoSEQ multiplex PCR, yet TCRdb's version contains in-frame clones alone and is incomplete. This sample carries about 140,000 clones, roughly 79% of them seen once, and the ten largest clones take around a tenth. The source material was PBMCs. These receptors were collected from a woman aged 55-75 years in good health and CMV-seropositive.

This chain joins TRBV7-6 and TRBJ1-4, with D perhaps matching TRBD1 (5 bases). Trimming stripped 1 base from V and 3 bases from J, with 9 bases between. Germline values: CDR1 SGHVS, CDR2 FNYEAQ. This CDR3 is 15 amino acids long. The chain's CDR3 is CASSLEGEANEKLFF. CDR3 nucleotides: TGTGCCAGCAGCTTAGAAGGGGAGGCTAATGAAAAACTGTTTTTT.

This clone was seen a handful of times. The chain employs TRBV4-1 and TRBJ1-1, with D hard to call. Looked up from germline, CDR1 is MGHRA and CDR2 is YSYEKL. V gave up 2 bases and J gave up 1 base, with 11 bases separating them. This CDR3 comprises 15 residues. The CDR3 DNA follows: TGCGCCAGCAGCCAACCCCCCCCAGGGAACACTGAAGCTTTCTTT. Its protein is CASSQPPPGNTEAFF.

The CDR3 DNA sequence: TGTGCCAGCAGCCTTAGCGGACAGGGATCCCGAAAGCAGTTCTTC. Its protein is CASSLSGQGSRKQFF. This chain connects TRBV7-2 to TRBJ2-1, with 8 bases lining up with TRBD1. The CDR3 length is 15 residues. Germline assignment: CDR1 SGHTA and CDR2 FQGNSA. V gave up 5 bases and J gave up 11 bases; unmatched junction bases: 14.

This clone was seen a few times. DNA for the CDR3: TGTGCCAGCTCACCAGGGACTAGCGGGTTCCGAACCTCCTACGAGCAGTACTTC. It is translated as CASSPGTSGFRTSYEQYF. This chain uses TRBV18 with TRBJ2-7, with TRBD2 matching 12 bases. Germline V gene sequence: CDR1 KGHSH, CDR2 LQKENI. The CDR3 is 18 amino acids. V lost 2 bases, J lost 0 bases, and 8 bases stayed unmatched.

A remark on this clone: A read error may account for a junction end that differs from germline. The chain joins TRBV19 to TRBJ2-2; maybe TRBD1 (5 bases). CDR1 is LNHDA and CDR2 is SQIVND in the germline V gene (reference sequence). There are 14 residues in the CDR3. CDR3 sequence reads: CASRIGARTGELFF. CDR3 sequence (DNA): TGTGCCAGTAGGATAGGGGCCCGCACCGGGGAGCTGTTTTTT.

This clone was picked up one time. This chain uses TRBV15 with TRBJ2-7; D perhaps matches TRBD1 (6 bases). Germline V gene data show CDR1 as LNHNV and CDR2 as YYDKDF (reference sequence). Trimming shortened V by 3 bases and J by 3 bases, and 15 bases separated the two germline ends. The CDR3 has 15 residues. The CDR3 DNA sequence: TGTGCCACCAGCAGGTCCCGGGACATAATCTACGAGCAGTACTTC. It translates to CATSRSRDIIYEQYF.

The chain combines TRBV4-3 with TRBJ1-5, with 10 positions matching TRBD1. With V trimmed by 4 bases and J by 2 bases, 2 bases remained unmatched. CDR1 is LGHNA and CDR2 is YSLEER in the germline V gene. The CDR3 has 15 amino acids. The CDR3 region has the DNA TGCGCCAGCAGCCTCGGGACAGGGGGCAATCAGCCCCAGCATTTT. Its translation is CASSLGTGGNQPQHF.

The chain uses TRBV4-3 and TRBJ1-5; possible D gene TRBD1, 5 bases. The CDR3 totals 16 residues. Trimming pared 0 bases from V and 4 bases from J, leaving 13 bases between. CDR1 is LGHNA and CDR2 is YSLEER in the germline V gene. The CDR3 loop is CASSQDYGAENQPQHF. CDR3 coding DNA: TGCGCCAGCAGCCAAGATTATGGGGCAGAGAATCAGCCCCAGCATTTT.

The rearrangement joins TRBV30 to TRBJ1-3, with D perhaps matching TRBD1 (5 bases). Germline CDR1 is GTSNPN and CDR2 is SVGIG (reference sequence). V was trimmed by 1 base and J by 3 bases, leaving 16 bases between them. This CDR3 is built from 16 residues. CDR3 DNA: TGTGCCTGGAGTGCGAACAGGACGCCCCTTGGAAACACCATATATTTT. This translates into CAWSANRTPLGNTIYF.

This clone was observed a single time. This chain uses TRBV5-4 with TRBJ1-2; 8 bases map to TRBD1. The V gene end was trimmed by 5 bases and the J gene end by 4 bases; junction bases not matched to a gene: 13. The CDR3 consists of 16 residues. Germline V CDR1 and CDR2: SGHNT, YYREEE (reference sequence). CDR3 residues: CASSPIETGVGYGYTF. The CDR3 region has the DNA TGTGCCAGCAGTCCCATCGAGACAGGGGTTGGCTATGGCTACACCTTC.

The chain employs TRBV5-1 and TRBJ2-5, with 12 bases fitting TRBD2. The end of the DNA aligns better with TRBJ2-7, so the J call may be wrong. The length of the CDR3 is 15 residues. Germline lookup yields CDR1 SGHRS and CDR2 YFSETQ. CDR3 sequence (DNA): TGCGCCAGCAGCTCTCAGACTAGCGGGAGATACGAGCAGTACTTC. Translation: CASSSQTSGRYEQYF.

This sequence joins TRBV7-9 and TRBJ1-1, with D perhaps TRBD1 (5 bases). Germline values: CDR1 SEHNR, CDR2 FQNEAQ (reference sequence). V lost 4 bases and J 5 bases, leaving 11 bases between the germline ends. The CDR3 has 13 amino acids. The CDR3 is CASSSPTATEAFF. CDR3 in DNA: TGTGCCAGCAGCTCCCCGACAGCTACTGAAGCTTTCTTT.

V is TRBV19 and J is TRBJ2-1, with 9 bases lining up with TRBD1. This CDR3 has 16 amino acids. CDR1 is LNHDA, CDR2 SQIVND, per germline (reference sequence). V shed 5 bases, J shed 8 bases, and the junction held 13 bases outside the gene matches. The CDR3 DNA reads TGTGCCAGTAGTGTCTCGCTTGGGACAGGGATCGATGAGCAGTTCTTC. This translates into CASSVSLGTGIDEQFF.

Only one count was recorded for this clone. The chain is built from TRBV14 and TRBJ2-1; 11 bases agree with TRBD2. This CDR3 is built from 17 residues. After removal of 4 bases from V and 2 bases from J, the junction contained 7 bases not matched to a gene. Per the germline V gene, CDR1 is SGHDN and CDR2 is FVKESK. The CDR3, as DNA: TGTGCCAGCAGCCCACGGACTAGCGGGTCCCCCTACAATGAGCAGTTCTTC. It is translated as CASSPRTSGSPYNEQFF.

The chain has TRBV5-4 and TRBJ2-1; 8 bases line up with TRBD2. The CDR3 has 15 amino acids. J gave up 9 bases and V 4 bases, and 12 bases lay outside the gene matches. Germline assignment: CDR1 SGHNT and CDR2 YYREEE (reference sequence). The CDR3 reads CASSPRAGEGTEQFF. CDR3 bases: TGTGCCAGCAGCCCCCGAGCGGGAGAAGGGACTGAGCAGTTCTTC.

The chain joins TRBV11-3 to TRBJ2-5, with D tentatively TRBD1 (6 bases). Germline V gene data show CDR1 as SGHNT and CDR2 as YENEEA. CDR3 length: 14 residues. The ends were cut back, 5 bases at V and 4 bases at J, with 14 bases in the middle. CDR3: CASSRRTAAETQYF. The CDR3 DNA sequence: TGTGCCAGCAGCAGGAGGACAGCTGCAGAGACCCAGTACTTC.

The rearrangement joins TRBV4-3 to TRBJ1-2; D unclear. V was trimmed by 0 bases and J by 5 bases, leaving 10 bases between them. Germline CDR1 reads LGHNA; CDR2 reads YSLEER. The CDR3 totals 14 residues. DNA of the CDR3: TGCGCCAGCAGCCAAGATTGGGGAGGATATGGCTACACCTTC. Translated: CASSQDWGGYGYTF.

J is TRBJ2-6 and V is TRBV27; 7 bases agree with TRBD2. Germline CDR1 reads MNHEY; CDR2 reads SMNVEV (reference sequence). CDR3 length: 21 residues. Losses at the gene ends were 4 bases for V and 0 bases for J; bases not matched to a gene: 18. CDR3 bases: TGTGCCAGCAGTTCCCCGTTTGGTAGCGGGTCCCTGCTCTCTGGGGCCAACGTCCTGACTTTC. It is translated as CASSSPFGSGSLLSGANVLTF.